This T cell receptor (beta chain) was found in a study of blood T cell repertoires in COVID-19. There are 14 residues in the CDR3. Germline values: CDR1 LGHDT, CDR2 YNNKEL (reference sequence). Trimming stripped 1 base from V and 7 bases from J, with 13 bases between. Original processing methods: Amplified reference gene primers provided the basis for estimating nucleated cell counts. Measured with immunoSEQ multiplex PCR; TCRdb has only the in-frame clones, and not every one. Clone size and the V and J calls come from that table; the DNA yielded D and trimming. The sample contains 300,000 to 350,000 clones, 75% to 95% of which appear only once.

Sequencing was done on a sample of peripheral blood. The chain carries TRBV3-1 (or the pseudogene TRBV3-2) and TRBJ1-1, with D tentatively TRBD1 (5 bases). This clonotype was obtained from a woman aged 25 to 39 with COVID-19, enrolled during active disease. The CDR3 sequence is CASSQVLQVGEAFF. The CDR3 DNA sequence: TGTGCCAGCAGCCAAGTTTTACAGGTGGGTGAAGCTTTCTTT.